The TCR beta chain under discussion was sequenced for a study of blood T cell repertoires in COVID-19. Study-wide background: Specimens from acute and convalescent COVID-19 originated in the United States, Italy and Spain. In each case, the material was cDNA or gDNA derived from T cells, B-cell-depleted T cells, or PBMCs.

Some clones are missing from TCRdb's copy, which holds only in-frame ones; the method was immunoSEQ multiplex PCR. The sample carries some 100,000 clones, approximately 86% recorded once. The CDR3 covers 13 residues. V was clipped by 0 bases and J by 6 bases, with 11 bases between them. The germline V gene has CDR1 GTSNPN and CDR2 SVGIG (reference sequence). This sequence joins TRBV30 and TRBJ1-2; a weak D match, TRBD1 (6 bases). The sample taken for sequencing was peripheral blood. The clonotype comes from a woman aged 55 to 70 with acute or convalescent COVID-19. CDR3 nucleotides: TGTGCCTGGAGTGTGGGGCAGGGGCATGGCTACACCTTC. It specifies CAWSVGQGHGYTF.